The entry below describes one TCR beta chain. Germline-derived CDR1 and CDR2 are LNHDA and SQIVND (reference sequence). The CDR3 is 15 residues long. Trimming took 4 bases from V and 9 from J, leaving 19 bases between them. This entry is derived from a study of blood T cell repertoires in COVID-19. Study at large: Sites in the United States, Italy and Spain provided acute and convalescent COVID-19 samples. Sources were T cells, B-cell-depleted T cells, or PBMCs; the material itself was cDNA or gDNA.

Per the original data handling: The authors estimated nucleated cell counts from reference gene primer amplification. Using immunoSEQ multiplex PCR, the repertoire was profiled, and TCRdb retains in-frame clones only, with some absent. That table gives V, J and clone size, and the DNA gave D and trimming. The repertoire has more than 95,000 clones, about 90% of them found once; the top ten carry roughly 7.9%. This chain links TRBV19 with TRBJ2-1; D is uncertain. Sequencing used peripheral blood. The sequence derives from a man between 65 and 85 years old who had recovered from COVID-19. The CDR3 DNA follows: TGTGCCAGTAGTAGCTTGGCGCGGCTGAGGCTTGAGCAGTTCTTC. Protein product: CASSSLARLRLEQFF.